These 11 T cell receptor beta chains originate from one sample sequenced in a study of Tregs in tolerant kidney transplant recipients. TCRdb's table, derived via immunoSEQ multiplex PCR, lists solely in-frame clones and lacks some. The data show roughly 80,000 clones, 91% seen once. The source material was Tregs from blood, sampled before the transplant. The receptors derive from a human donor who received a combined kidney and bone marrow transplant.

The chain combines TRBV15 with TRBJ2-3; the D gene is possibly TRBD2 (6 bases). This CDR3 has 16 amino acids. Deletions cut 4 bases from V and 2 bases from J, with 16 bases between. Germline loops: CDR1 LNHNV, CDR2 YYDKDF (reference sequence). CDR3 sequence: CATSKGSGGITDTQYF. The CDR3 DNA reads TGTGCCACCAGCAAGGGGAGTGGCGGGATCACAGATACGCAGTATTTT.

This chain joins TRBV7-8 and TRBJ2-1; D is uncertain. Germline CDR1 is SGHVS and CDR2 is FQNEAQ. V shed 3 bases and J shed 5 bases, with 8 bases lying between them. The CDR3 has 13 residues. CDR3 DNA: TGTGCCAGCAGCTTGGTCACTCACAATGAGCAGTTCTTC. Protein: CASSLVTHNEQFF.

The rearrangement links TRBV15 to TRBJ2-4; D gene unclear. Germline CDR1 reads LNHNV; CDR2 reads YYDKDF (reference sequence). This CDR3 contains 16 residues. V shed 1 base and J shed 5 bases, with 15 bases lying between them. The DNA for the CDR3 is TGTGCCACCAGCAGAGGAGGTTTTGCACAGCAAAACATTCAGTACTTC. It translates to CATSRGGFAQQNIQYF. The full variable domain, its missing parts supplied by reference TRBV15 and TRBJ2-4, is DAMVIQNPRYQVTQFGKPVTLSCSQTLNHNVMYWYQQKSSQAPKLLFHYYDKDFNNEADTPDNFQSRRPNTSFCFLDIRSPGLGDTAMYLCATSRGGFAQQNIQYFGAGTRLSVL.

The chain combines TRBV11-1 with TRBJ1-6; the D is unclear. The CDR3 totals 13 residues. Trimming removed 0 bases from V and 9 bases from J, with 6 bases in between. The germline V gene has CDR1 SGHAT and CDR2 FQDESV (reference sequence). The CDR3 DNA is TGTGCCAGCAGCTTAGCGGAGGGTTCACCCCTCCACTTT. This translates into CASSLAEGSPLHF.

The CDR3 nucleotides read TGTGCCTGGAGTAAGTCCGGGATCTACGAGCAGTACTTC. It specifies CAWSKSGIYEQYF. The V call is TRBV30, the J call TRBJ2-7; D perhaps matches TRBD2 (5 bases). Germline CDR1 is GTSNPN and CDR2 is SVGIG (reference sequence). The V end was cut by 2 bases, the J end by 3 bases, with 11 bases between. The CDR3 sequence is 13 residues long. The entire variable domain, with the rest obtained from reference TRBV30 and TRBJ2-7, is as follows: SQTIHQWPATLVQPVGSPLSLECTVEGTSNPNLYWYRQAAGRGLQLLFYSVGIGQISSEVPQNLSASRPQDRQFILSSKKLLLSDSGFYLCAWSKSGIYEQYFGPGTRLTVT.

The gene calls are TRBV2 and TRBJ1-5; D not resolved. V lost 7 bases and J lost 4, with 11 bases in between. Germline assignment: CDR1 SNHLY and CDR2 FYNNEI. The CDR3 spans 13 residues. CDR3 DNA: TGTGCCAGCACCCAAGCGCCGAATCAGCCCCAGCATTTT. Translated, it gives CASTQAPNQPQHF. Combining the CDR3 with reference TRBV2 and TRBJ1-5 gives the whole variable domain EPEVTQTPSHQVTQMGQEVILRCVPISNHLYFYWYRQILGQKVEFLVSFYNNEISEKSEIFDDQFSVERPDGSNFTLKIRSTKLEDSAMYFCASTQAPNQPQHFGDGTRLSIL.

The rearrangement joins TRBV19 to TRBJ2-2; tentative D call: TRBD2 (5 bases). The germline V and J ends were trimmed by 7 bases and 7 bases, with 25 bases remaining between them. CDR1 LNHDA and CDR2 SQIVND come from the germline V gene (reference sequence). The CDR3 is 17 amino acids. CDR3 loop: CASNFPTGELQGGELFF. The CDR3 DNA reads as TGTGCCAGTAATTTCCCCACTGGGGAGCTTCAAGGCGGGGAGCTGTTTTTT.

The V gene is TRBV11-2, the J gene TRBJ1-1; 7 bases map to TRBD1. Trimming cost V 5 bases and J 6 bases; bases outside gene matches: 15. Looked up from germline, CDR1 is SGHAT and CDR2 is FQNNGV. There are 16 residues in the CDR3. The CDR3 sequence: CASSPETGLLKPEAFF. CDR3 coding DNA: TGTGCCAGCAGCCCTGAGACAGGGCTGCTCAAACCTGAAGCTTTCTTT.

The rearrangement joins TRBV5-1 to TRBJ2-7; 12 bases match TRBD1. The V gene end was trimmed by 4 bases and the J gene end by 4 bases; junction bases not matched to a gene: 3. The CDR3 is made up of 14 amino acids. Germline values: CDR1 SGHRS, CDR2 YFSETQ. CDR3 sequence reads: CASSPGQGAYEQYF. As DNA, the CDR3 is TGCGCCAGCAGCCCGGGACAGGGGGCATACGAGCAGTACTTC. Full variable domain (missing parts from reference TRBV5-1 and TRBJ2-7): KAGVTQTPRYLIKTRGQQVTLSCSPISGHRSVSWYQQTPGQGLQFLFEYFSETQRNKGNFPGRFSGRQFSNSRSEMNVSTLELGDSALYLCASSPGQGAYEQYFGPGTRLTVT.

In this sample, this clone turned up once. The CDR3 bases are TGTGCCAGCAGTGTTCTAGCGGGAGAAAAGCAGTTCTTC. Translating gives CASSVLAGEKQFF. The genes are TRBV2 and TRBJ2-1; the match to TRBD2 covers 10 bases. Germline V gene lookup returns CDR1 SNHLY and CDR2 FYNNEI. With V trimmed by 4 bases and J by 11 bases, 5 bases remained unmatched. This CDR3 comprises 13 residues.

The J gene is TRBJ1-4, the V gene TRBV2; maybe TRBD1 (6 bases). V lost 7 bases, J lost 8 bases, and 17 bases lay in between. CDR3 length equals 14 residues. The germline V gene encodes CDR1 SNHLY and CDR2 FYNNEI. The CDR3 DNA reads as TGTGCCAGCACCTCAGGGGCTTCAAAAGAAAAACTGTTTTTT. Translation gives CASTSGASKEKLFF.